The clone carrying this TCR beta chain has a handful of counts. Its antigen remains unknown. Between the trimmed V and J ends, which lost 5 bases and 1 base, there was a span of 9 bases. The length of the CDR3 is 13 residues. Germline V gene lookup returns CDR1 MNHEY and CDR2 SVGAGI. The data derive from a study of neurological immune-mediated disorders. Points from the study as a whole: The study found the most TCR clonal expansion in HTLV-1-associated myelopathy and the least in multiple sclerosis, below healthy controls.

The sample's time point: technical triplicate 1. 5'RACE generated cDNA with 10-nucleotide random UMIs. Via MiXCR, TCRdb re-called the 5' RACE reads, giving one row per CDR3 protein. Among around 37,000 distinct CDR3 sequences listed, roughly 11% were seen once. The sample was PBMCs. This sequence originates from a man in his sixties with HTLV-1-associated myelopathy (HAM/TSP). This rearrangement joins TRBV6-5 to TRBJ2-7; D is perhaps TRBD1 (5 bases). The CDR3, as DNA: TGTGCCAGCAGTCTCCGACAGTCCTACGAGCAGTACTTC. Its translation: CASSLRQSYEQYF.